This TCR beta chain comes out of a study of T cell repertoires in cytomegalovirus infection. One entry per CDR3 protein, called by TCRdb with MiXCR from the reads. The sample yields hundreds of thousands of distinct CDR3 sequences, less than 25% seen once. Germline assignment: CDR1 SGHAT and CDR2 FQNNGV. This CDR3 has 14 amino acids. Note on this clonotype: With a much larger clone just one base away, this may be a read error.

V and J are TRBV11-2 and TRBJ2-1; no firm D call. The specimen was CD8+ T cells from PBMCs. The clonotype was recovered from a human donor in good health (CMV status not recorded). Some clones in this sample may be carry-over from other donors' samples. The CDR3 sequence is CVSSLQSDYNEQFF. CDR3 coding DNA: TGTGTCAGCAGCTTACAGTCGGATTACAATGAGCAGTTCTTC. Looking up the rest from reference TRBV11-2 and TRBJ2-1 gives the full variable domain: EAGVAQSPRYKIIEKRQSVAFWCNPISGHATLYWYQQILGQGPKLLIQFQNNGVVDDSQLPKDRFSAERLKGVDSTLKIQPAKLEDSAVYLCVSSLQSDYNEQFFGPGTRLTVL.